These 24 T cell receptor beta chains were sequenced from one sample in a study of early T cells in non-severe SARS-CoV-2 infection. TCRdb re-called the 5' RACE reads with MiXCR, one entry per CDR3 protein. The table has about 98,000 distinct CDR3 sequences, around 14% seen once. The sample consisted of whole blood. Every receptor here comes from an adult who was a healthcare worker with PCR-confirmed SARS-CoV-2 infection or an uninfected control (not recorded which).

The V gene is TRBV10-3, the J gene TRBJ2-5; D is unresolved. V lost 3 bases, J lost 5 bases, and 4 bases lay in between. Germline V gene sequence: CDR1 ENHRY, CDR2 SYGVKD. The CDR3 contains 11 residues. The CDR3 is CAISDGETQYF. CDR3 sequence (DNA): TGTGCCATCAGTGATGGGGAGACCCAGTACTTC.

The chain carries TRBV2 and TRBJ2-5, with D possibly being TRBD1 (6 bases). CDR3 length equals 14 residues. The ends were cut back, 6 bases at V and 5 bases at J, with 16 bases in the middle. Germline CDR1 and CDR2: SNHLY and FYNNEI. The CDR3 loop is CASSAPRGRETQYF. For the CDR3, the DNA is TGTGCCAGCAGCGCGCCCAGGGGCCGGGAGACCCAGTACTTC.

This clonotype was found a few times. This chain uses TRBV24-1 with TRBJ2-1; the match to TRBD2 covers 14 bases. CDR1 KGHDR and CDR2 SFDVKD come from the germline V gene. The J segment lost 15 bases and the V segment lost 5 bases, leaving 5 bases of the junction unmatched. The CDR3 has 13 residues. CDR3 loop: CATSGEGLAGVFF. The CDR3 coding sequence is TGTGCCACCAGTGGGGAGGGACTAGCGGGAGTGTTCTTC.

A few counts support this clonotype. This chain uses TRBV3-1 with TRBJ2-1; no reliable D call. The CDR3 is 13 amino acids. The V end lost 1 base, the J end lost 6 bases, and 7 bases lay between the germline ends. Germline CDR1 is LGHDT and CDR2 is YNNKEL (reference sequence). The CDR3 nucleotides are TGTGCCAGCAGCCAAGGGGGTCTCAATGAGCAGTTCTTC. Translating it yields CASSQGGLNEQFF.

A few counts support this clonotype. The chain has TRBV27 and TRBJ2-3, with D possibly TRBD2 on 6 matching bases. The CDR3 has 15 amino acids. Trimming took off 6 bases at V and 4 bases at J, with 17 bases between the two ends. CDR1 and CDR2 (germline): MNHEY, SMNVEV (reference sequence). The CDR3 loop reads CASRRPAGTSDTQYF. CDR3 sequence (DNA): TGTGCCAGCAGAAGGCCCGCTGGGACTTCAGATACGCAGTATTTT.

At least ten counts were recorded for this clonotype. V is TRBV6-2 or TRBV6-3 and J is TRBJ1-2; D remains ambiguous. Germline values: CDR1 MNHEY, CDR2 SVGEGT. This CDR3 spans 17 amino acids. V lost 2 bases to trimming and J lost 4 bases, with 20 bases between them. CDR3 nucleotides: TGTGCCAGCAGTTACGCGACGTGGAAGTTCGGGCCCTATGGCTACACCTTC. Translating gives CASSYATWKFGPYGYTF.

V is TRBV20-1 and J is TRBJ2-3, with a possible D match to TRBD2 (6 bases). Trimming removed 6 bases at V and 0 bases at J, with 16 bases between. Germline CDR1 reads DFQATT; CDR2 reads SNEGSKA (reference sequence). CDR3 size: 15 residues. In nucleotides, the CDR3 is TGCAGTGCGAGGAGGGCTACGGGGAGCACAGATACGCAGTATTTT. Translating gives CSARRATGSTDTQYF.

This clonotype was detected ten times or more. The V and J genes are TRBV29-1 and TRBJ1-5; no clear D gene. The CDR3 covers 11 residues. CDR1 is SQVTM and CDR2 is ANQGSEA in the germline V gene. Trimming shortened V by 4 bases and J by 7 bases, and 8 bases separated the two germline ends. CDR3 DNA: TGCAGCGTTGGAGATGGGCAGCCCCAGCATTTT. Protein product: CSVGDGQPQHF.

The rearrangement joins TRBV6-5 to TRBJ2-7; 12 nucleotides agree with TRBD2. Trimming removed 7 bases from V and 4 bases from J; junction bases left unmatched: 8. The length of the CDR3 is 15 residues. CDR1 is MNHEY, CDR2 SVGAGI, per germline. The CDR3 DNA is TGTGCCAGCACTGCAAAACTAGCGGGAGGATACGAGCAGTACTTC. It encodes CASTAKLAGGYEQYF.

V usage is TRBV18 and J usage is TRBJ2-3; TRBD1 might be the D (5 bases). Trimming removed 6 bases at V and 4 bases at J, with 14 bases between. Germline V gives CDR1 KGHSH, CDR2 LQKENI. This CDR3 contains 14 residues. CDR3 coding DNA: TGTGCCAGCTCCCGCAGGGCCAGCGCAGATACGCAGTATTTT. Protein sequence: CASSRRASADTQYF.

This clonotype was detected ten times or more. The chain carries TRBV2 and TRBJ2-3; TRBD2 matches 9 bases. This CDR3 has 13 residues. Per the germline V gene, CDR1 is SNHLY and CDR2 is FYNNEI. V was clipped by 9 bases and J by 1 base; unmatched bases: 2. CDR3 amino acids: CARRTSGTDTQYF. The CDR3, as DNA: TGTGCCAGGAGGACTAGCGGCACAGATACGCAGTATTTT.

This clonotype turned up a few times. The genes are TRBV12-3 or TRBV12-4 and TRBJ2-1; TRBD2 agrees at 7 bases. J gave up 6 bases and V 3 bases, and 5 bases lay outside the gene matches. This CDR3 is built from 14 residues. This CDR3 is CASSLGRGTNEQFF. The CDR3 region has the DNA TGTGCCAGCAGTTTGGGGCGGGGGACCAATGAGCAGTTCTTC.

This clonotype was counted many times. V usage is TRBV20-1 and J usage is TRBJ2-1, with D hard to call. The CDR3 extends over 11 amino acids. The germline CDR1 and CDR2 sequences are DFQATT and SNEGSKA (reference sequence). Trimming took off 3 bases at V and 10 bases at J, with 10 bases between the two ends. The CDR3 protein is CSASPGSEQFF. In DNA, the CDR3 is TGCAGTGCTAGTCCCGGCAGCGAGCAGTTCTTC.

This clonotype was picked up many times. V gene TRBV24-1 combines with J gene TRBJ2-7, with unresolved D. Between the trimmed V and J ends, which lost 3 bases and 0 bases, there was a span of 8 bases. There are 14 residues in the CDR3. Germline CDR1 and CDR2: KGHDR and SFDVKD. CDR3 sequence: CATSDPEDSYEQYF. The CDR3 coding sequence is TGTGCCACCAGTGATCCTGAGGACTCCTACGAGCAGTACTTC.

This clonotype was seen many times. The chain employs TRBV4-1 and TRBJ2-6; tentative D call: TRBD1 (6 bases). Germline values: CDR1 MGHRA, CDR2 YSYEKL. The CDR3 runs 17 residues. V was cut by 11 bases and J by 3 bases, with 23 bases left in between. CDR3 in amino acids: CASSLTGLFFGANVLTF. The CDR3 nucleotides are TGCGCCTCCAGCCTAACAGGGCTGTTCTTTGGGGCCAACGTCCTGACTTTC.

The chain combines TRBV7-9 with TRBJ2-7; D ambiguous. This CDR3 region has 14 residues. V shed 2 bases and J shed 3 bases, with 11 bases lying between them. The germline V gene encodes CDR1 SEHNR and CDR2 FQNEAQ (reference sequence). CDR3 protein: CASSLNPPNYEQYF. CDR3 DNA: TGTGCCAGCAGCTTAAATCCTCCCAACTACGAGCAGTACTTC. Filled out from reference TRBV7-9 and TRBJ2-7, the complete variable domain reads DTGVSQNPRHKITKRGQNVTFRCDPISEHNRLYWYRQTLGQGPEFLTYFQNEAQLEKSRLLSDRFSAERPKGSFSTLEIQRTEQGDSAMYLCASSLNPPNYEQYFGPGTRLTVT.

The CDR3 DNA follows: TGCGCCAGCAGCCAAGATCTTCAAGGACTAGCGGGATTGGGGGAGCAGTACTTC. Its translation: CASSQDLQGLAGLGEQYF. The V and J genes are TRBV4-3 and TRBJ2-7, with TRBD2 identical over 12 bases. Losses at the gene ends were 0 bases for V and 7 bases for J; bases not matched to a gene: 13. Per germline, CDR1 LGHNA and CDR2 YSLEER. The CDR3 is 18 amino acids.

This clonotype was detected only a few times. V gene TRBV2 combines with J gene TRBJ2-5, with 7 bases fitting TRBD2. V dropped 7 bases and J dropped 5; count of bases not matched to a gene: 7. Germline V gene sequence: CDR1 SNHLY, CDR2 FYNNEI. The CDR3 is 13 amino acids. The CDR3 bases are TGTGCCAGCACGCGGGAGTCGGGGGAGACCCAGTACTTC. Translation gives CASTRESGETQYF.

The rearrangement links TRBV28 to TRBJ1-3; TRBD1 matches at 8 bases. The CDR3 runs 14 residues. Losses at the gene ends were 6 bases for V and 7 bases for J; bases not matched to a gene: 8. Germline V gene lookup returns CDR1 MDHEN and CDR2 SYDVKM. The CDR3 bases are TGTGCCAGCAGGGAGTCAGGGGGCAGGAACACCATATATTTT. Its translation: CASRESGGRNTIYF.

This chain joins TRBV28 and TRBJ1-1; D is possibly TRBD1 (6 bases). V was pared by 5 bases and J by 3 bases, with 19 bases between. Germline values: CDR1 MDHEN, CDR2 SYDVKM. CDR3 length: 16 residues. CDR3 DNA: TGTGCCAGCAGTAACCGGGACATCCTAAGGGACACTGAAGCTTTCTTT. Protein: CASSNRDILRDTEAFF.

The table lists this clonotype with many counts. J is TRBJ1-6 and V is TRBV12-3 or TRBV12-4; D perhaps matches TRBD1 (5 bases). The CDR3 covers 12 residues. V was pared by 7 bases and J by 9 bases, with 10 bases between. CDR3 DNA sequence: TGTGCCAGCACCGCAGGGAGTTCACCCCTCCACTTT. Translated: CASTAGSSPLHF.

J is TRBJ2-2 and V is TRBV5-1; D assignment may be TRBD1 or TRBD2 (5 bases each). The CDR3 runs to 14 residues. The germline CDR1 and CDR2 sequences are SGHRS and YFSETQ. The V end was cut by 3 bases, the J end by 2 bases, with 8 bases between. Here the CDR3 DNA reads TGCGCCAGCAGCTCCGGGACCAACACCGGGGAGCTGTTTTTT. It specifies CASSSGTNTGELFF. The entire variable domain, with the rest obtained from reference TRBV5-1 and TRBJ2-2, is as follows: KAGVTQTPRYLIKTRGQQVTLSCSPISGHRSVSWYQQTPGQGLQFLFEYFSETQRNKGNFPGRFSGRQFSNSRSEMNVSTLELGDSALYLCASSSGTNTGELFFGEGSRLTVL.

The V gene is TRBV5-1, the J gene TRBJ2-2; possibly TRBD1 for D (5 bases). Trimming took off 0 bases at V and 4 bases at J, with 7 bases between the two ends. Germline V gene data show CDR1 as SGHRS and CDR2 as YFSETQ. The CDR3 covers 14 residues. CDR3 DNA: TGCGCCAGCAGCTTGGAGACAGTCACCGGGGAGCTGTTTTTT. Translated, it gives CASSLETVTGELFF.

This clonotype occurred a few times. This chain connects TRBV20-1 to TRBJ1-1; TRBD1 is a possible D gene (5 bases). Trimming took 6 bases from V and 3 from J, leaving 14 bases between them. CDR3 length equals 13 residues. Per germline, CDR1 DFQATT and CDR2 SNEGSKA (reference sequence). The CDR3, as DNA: TGCAGTGCCCCAGAGGGGCCGGACACTGAAGCTTTCTTT. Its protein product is CSAPEGPDTEAFF.